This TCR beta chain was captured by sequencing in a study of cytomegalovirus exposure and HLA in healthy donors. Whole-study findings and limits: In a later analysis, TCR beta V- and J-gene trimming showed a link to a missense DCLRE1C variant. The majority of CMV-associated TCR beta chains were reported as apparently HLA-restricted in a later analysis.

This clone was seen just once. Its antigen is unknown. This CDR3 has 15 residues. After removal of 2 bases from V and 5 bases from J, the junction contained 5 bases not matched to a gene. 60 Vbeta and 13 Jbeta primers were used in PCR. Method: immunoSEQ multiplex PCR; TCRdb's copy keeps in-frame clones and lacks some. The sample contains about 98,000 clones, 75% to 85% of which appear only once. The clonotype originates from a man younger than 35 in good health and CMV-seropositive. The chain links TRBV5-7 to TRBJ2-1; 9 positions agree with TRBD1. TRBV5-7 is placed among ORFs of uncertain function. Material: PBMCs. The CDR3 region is CASSLLGQGHNEQFF. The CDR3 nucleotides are TGTGCCAGCAGCTTACTAGGACAGGGGCACAATGAGCAGTTCTTC.